This T cell receptor (beta chain) was sequenced in a study of cytomegalovirus exposure and HLA in healthy donors. Overall study findings and caveats: The presence/absence work took it that sequencing depth was about the same across donors. Productive rates of about 87% or about 30% were seen for most TCR beta V segments in an earlier analysis. A later analysis, which compared TCR beta chains of equal frequency, found the HLA-associated ones more clonally expanded. A few V segments could not be told apart, such as TRBV6-2 and TRBV6-3, and were left out.

Remarks on this clone: Its antigen is not known.

This PCR relied on a set of 60 Vbeta primers and 13 Jbeta primers. The protocol was immunoSEQ multiplex PCR, while the TCRdb copy is restricted to in-frame clones and leaves out a portion. The sample lists under 200,000 clones, roughly 77% occurring once. The CDR3 length is 13 residues. In germline, CDR1 is SNHLY, CDR2 FYNNEI. Trimming left V 4 bases short and J 5 bases short, with 6 bases between. The sequence came from a male donor in good health and CMV-seronegative. The gene calls are TRBV2 and TRBJ1-6, with D uncertain. Specimen: PBMCs. CDR3 residues: CASSVYDNSPLHF. The CDR3 nucleotides read TGTGCCAGCAGTGTGTATGATAATTCACCCCTCCACTTT.